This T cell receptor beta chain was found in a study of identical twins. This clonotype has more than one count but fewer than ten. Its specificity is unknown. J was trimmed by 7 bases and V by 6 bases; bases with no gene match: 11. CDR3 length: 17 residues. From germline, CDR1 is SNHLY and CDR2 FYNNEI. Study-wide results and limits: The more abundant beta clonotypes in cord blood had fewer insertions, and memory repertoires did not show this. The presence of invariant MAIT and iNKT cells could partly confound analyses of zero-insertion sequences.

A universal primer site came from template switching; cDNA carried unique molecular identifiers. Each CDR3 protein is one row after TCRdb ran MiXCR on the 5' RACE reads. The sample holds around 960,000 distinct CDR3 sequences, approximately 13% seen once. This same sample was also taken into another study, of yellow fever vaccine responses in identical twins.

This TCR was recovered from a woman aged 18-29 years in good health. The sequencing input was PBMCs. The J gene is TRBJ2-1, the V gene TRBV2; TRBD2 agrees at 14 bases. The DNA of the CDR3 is TGTGCCAGCAGCGAGGGACTAGCGGGGGAATTGAAGAATGAGCAGTTCTTC. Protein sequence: CASSEGLAGELKNEQFF.